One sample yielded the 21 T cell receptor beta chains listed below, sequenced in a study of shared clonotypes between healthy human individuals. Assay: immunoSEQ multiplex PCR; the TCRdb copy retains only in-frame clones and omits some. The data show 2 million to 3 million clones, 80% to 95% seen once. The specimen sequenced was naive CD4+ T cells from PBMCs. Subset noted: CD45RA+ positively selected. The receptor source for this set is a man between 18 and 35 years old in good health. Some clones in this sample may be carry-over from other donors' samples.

CDR3 sequence (DNA): TGCGCCAGCAGGGAGACTGTGGGCGGAGAGCAGTACTTC. It specifies CASRETVGGEQYF. The chain links TRBV10-2 to TRBJ2-7; D is ambiguous. Per germline, CDR1 WSHSY and CDR2 SAAADI. The ends were cut back, 6 bases at V and 7 bases at J, with 16 bases in the middle. The CDR3 consists of 13 residues.

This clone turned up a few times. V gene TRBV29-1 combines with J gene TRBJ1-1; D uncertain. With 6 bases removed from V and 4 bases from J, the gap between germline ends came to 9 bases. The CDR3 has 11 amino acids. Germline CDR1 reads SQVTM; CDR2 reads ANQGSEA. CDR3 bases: TGCAGCGTGGGATGGGGCACTGAAGCTTTCTTT. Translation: CSVGWGTEAFF.

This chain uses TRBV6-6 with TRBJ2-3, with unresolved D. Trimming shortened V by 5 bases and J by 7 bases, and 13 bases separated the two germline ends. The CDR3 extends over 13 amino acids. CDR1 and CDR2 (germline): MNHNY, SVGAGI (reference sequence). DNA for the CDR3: TGTGCCAGCAGTCCTTCCCTAGGGAATACGCAGTATTTT. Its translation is CASSPSLGNTQYF.

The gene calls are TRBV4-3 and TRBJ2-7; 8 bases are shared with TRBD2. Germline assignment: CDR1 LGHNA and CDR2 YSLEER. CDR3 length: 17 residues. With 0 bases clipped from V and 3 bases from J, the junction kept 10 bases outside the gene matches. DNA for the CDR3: TGCGCCAGCAGCCAAGAAGGGACCTCTAGCGGGTTCTACGAGCAGTACTTC. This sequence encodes CASSQEGTSSGFYEQYF.

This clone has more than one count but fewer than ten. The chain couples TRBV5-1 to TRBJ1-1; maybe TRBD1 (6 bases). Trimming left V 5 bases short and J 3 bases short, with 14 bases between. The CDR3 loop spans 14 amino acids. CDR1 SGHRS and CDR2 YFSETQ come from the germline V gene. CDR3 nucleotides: TGCGCCAGCAGTAGGGACATCGAGGACACTGAAGCTTTCTTT. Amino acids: CASSRDIEDTEAFF.

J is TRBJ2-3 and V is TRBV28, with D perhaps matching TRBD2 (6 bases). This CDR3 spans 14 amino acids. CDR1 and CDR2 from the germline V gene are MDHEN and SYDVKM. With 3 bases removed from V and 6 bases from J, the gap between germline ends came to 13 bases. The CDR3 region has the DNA TGTGCCAGCAGTTTTTTCGGGAGAGGCGATACGCAGTATTTT. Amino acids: CASSFFGRGDTQYF. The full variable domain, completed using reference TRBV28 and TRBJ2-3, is DVKVTQSSRYLVKRTGEKVFLECVQDMDHENMFWYRQDPGLGLRLIYFSYDVKMKEKGDIPEGYSVSREKKERFSLILESASTNQTSMYLCASSFFGRGDTQYFGPGTRLTVL.

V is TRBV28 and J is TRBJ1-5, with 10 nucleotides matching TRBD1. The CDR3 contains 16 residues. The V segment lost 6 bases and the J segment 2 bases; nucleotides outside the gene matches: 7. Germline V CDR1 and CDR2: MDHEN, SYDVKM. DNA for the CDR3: TGTGCCAGCAGGCCTTCCGGGACAGGGGGCAATCAGCCCCAGCATTTT. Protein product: CASRPSGTGGNQPQHF.

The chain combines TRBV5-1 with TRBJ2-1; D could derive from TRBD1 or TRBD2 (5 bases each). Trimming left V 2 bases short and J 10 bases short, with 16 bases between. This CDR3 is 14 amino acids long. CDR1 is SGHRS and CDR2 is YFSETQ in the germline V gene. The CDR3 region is CASSFSGTRGEQFF. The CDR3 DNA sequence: TGCGCCAGCAGCTTCTCCGGGACCAGAGGGGAGCAGTTCTTC.

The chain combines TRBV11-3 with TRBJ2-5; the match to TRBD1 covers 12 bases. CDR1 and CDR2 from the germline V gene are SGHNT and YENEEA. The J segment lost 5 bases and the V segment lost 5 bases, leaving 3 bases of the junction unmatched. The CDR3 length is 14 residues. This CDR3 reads CASSTGQGAETQYF. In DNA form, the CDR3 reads TGTGCCAGCAGCACGGGACAGGGGGCTGAGACCCAGTACTTC. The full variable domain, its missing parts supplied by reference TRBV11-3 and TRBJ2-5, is EAGVVQSPRYKIIEKKQPVAFWCNPISGHNTLYWYLQNLGQGPELLIRYENEEAVDDSQLPKDRFSAERLKGVDSTLKIQPAELGDSAVYLCASSTGQGAETQYFGPGTRLLVL.

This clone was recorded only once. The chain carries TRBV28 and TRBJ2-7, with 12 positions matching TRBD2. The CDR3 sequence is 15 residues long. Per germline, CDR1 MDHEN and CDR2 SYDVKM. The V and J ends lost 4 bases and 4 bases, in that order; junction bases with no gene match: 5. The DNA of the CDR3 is TGTGCCAGCAGTTACCAGACTAGCGGGAGTTACGAGCAGTACTTC. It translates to CASSYQTSGSYEQYF.

CDR3 sequence (DNA): TGTGCCAGCAGCTTAGCGGGAGGCAACACCGGGGAGCTGTTTTTT. This sequence encodes CASSLAGGNTGELFF. J is TRBJ2-2 and V is TRBV11-3; 7 bases map to TRBD2. The CDR3 loop spans 15 amino acids. J was trimmed by 2 bases and V by 1 base; bases with no gene match: 1. CDR1 and CDR2 (germline): SGHNT, YENEEA.

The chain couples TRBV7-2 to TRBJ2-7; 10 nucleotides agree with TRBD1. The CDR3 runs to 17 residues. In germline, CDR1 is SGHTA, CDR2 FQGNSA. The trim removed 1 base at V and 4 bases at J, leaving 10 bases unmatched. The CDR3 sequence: CASSLGQAGTGEYEQYF. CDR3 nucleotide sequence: TGTGCCAGCAGCTTAGGCCAGGCCGGGACAGGGGAATACGAGCAGTACTTC.

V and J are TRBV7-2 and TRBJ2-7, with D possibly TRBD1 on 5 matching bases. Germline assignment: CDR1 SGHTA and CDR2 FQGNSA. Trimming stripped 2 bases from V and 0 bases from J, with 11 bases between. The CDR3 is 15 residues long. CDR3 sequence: CASSLPRQSSYEQYF. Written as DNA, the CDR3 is TGTGCCAGCAGCTTACCTCGACAGAGCTCCTACGAGCAGTACTTC.

The CDR3 is CASSQGGQGGNTQYF. The CDR3 nucleotides are TGCGCCAGCAGCCAAGGGGGACAGGGTGGAAATACGCAGTATTTT. This chain uses TRBV4-1 with TRBJ2-3; 9 nucleotides line up with TRBD1. Per the germline V gene, CDR1 is MGHRA and CDR2 is YSYEKL. V lost 1 base, J lost 7 bases, and 6 bases stayed unmatched. The CDR3 totals 15 residues.

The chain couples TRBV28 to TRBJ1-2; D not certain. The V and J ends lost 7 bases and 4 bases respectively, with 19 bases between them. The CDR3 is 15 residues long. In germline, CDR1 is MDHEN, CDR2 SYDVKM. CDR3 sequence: CASTPGAGIGYGYTF. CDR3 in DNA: TGTGCCAGCACCCCAGGAGCGGGCATCGGCTATGGCTACACCTTC.

Written as DNA, the CDR3 is TGCGCCAGCAGCCAAGAGGTCGCGTACGAGCAGTACTTC. Its translation: CASSQEVAYEQYF. This chain connects TRBV4-1 to TRBJ2-7; D is uncertain. CDR3 size: 13 residues. Germline V CDR1 and CDR2: MGHRA, YSYEKL. Deletions cut 0 bases from V and 4 bases from J, with 7 bases between.

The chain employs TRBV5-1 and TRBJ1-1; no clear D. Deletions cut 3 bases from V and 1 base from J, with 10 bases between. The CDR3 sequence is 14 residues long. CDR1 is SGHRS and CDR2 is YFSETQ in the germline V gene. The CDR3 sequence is CASSSPRGNTEAFF. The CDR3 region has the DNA TGCGCCAGCAGCTCACCGCGGGGGAACACTGAAGCTTTCTTT. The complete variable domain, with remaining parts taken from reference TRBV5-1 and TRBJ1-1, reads KAGVTQTPRYLIKTRGQQVTLSCSPISGHRSVSWYQQTPGQGLQFLFEYFSETQRNKGNFPGRFSGRQFSNSRSEMNVSTLELGDSALYLCASSSPRGNTEAFFGQGTRLTVV.

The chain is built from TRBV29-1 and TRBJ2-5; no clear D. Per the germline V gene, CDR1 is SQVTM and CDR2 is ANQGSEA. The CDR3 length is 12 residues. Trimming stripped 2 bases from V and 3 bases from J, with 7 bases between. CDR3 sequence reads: CSVESAKETQYF. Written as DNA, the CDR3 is TGCAGCGTTGAATCCGCCAAAGAGACCCAGTACTTC.

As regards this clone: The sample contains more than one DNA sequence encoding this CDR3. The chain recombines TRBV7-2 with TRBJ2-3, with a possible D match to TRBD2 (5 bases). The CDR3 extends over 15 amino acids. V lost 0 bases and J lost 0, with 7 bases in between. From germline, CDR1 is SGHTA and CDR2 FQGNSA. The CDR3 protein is CASSLARGSTDTQYF. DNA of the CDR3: TGTGCCAGCAGCTTAGCACGGGGTAGCACAGATACGCAGTATTTT.

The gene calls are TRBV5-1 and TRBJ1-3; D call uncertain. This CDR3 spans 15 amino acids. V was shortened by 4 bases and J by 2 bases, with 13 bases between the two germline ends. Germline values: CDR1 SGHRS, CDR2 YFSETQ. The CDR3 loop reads CASSDQGNPGNTIYF. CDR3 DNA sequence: TGCGCCAGCAGCGATCAAGGGAACCCTGGAAACACCATATATTTT.

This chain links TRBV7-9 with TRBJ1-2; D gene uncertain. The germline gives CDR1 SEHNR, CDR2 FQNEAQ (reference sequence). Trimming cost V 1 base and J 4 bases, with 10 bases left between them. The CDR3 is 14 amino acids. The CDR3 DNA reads TGTGCCAGCAGCTTAGAGGCCAGCTTCTATGGCTACACCTTC. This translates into CASSLEASFYGYTF. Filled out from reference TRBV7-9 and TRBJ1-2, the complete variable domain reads DTGVSQNPRHKITKRGQNVTFRCDPISEHNRLYWYRQTLGQGPEFLTYFQNEAQLEKSRLLSDRFSAERPKGSFSTLEIQRTEQGDSAMYLCASSLEASFYGYTFGSGTRLTVV.